The entry below describes one TCR beta chain. A J-beta primer mix and a sample-barcoded 5' primer were used in a second PCR of about 7 to 12 cycles. TCRdb re-called the 5' RACE reads through MiXCR, storing one row per CDR3 protein. Here the sample spans approximately 960,000 distinct CDR3 sequences, about 29% being singletons. The data stem from a study of blood T cells in healthy people across ages. The CDR3 loop spans 14 amino acids. Trimming stripped 5 bases from V and 2 bases from J, with 16 bases between. In germline, CDR1 is GTSNPN, CDR2 SVGIG (reference sequence). These data also featured in a second study, about T cells of mothers and their children.

The chain employs TRBV30 and TRBJ2-7; D is perhaps TRBD1 (5 bases). Material for sequencing was blood. This clonotype was obtained from a woman aged 40 to 49 in good health. Here the CDR3 DNA reads TGTGCCTGGTCCAGACAGAATGGGGCCTACGAGCAGTACTTC. It translates to CAWSRQNGAYEQYF. The full variable domain, its missing parts supplied by reference TRBV30 and TRBJ2-7, is SQTIHQWPATLVQPVGSPLSLECTVEGTSNPNLYWYRQAAGRGLQLLFYSVGIGQISSEVPQNLSASRPQDRQFILSSKKLLLSDSGFYLCAWSRQNGAYEQYFGPGTRLTVT.